This T cell receptor (beta chain) comes out of a study of T cell responses to AZD1222 COVID-19 vaccine. General study findings and limits: Repertoire samples came only from after the peak T cell response.

Concerning this clone: No antigen is known for it.

Germline assignment: CDR1 LNHNV and CDR2 YYDKDF (reference sequence). This CDR3 has 14 amino acids. Trimming pared 1 base from V and 5 bases from J, leaving 12 bases between. Sequencing used immunoSEQ multiplex PCR; TCRdb keeps in-frame clones, though not all of them. The sample lists under 50,000 clones; about 90% were seen once. This TCR came from an adult who received the AZD1222 COVID-19 vaccine. The chain has TRBV15 and TRBJ2-7; possible D gene TRBD1, 5 bases. Sequencing was performed on peripheral blood, taken 28 days after the second AZD1222 dose. The CDR3 DNA follows: TGTGCCACCAGCAGAGCTAGACAGTCCAACGAGCAGTACTTC. It translates to CATSRARQSNEQYF.